Listed below are T cell receptor beta chains from one sample, sequenced in a study of blood T cell repertoires in COVID-19. The method was immunoSEQ multiplex PCR; TCRdb's version includes in-frame clones alone and lacks a portion of them. The sample consists of approximately 37,000 clones, around 87% of them appearing once. Material for sequencing was peripheral blood. The receptor set was obtained from a man older than 75 with active COVID-19. Each CDR3 is given with its conserved first and last residue. The D gene is left open where the match is weak. A row's size may be missing; if present it is once, few, many or a size class.

v_call	j_call	clone_size	d_call	cdr3_aa	cdr3_nt
TRBV5-1	TRBJ1-1	NA	NA	CASSLGQVNTEAFF	TGCGCCAGCAGCTTGGGGCAGGTGAACACTGAAGCTTTCTTT
TRBV9	TRBJ2-2	NA	NA	CASSVPQGGTGELFF	TGTGCCAGCAGCGTCCCGCAGGGGGGCACCGGGGAGCTGTTTTTT
TRBV10-1	TRBJ2-3	NA	NA	CASSEVAGRDTQYF	TGCGCCAGCAGTGAGGTAGCAGGGAGGGATACGCAGTATTTT
TRBV7-2	TRBJ2-7	NA	TRBD2	CASSQTSGSSYEQYF	TGTGCCAGCAGCCAGACTAGCGGGAGTTCCTACGAGCAGTACTTC
TRBV7-9	TRBJ1-2	NA	TRBD1	CASSLAGQGFYTF	TGTGCCAGCAGCCTAGCGGGACAGGGATTCTACACCTTC
TRBV3-1/TRBV3-2	TRBJ2-1	NA	TRBD2	CASSPTSGGGNEQFF	TGTGCCAGCAGCCCCACTAGCGGGGGAGGGAATGAGCAGTTCTTC
TRBV27	TRBJ2-7	NA	NA	CASNPGQRPYEQYF	TGTGCCAGCAACCCCGGACAGAGGCCCTACGAGCAGTACTTC
TRBV7-2	TRBJ1-6	NA	NA	CASSFQRQTNSPLHF	TGTGCCAGCAGCTTTCAGAGACAGACAAATTCACCCCTCCACTTT
TRBV5-1	TRBJ2-3	NA	NA	CASGLAADTQYF	TGCGCCAGCGGACTCGCCGCCGATACGCAGTATTTT
TRBV19	TRBJ1-4	medium-sized	NA	CASSSAGWGEKLFF	TGTGCCAGTAGTTCAGCAGGGTGGGGAGAAAAACTGTTTTTT
TRBV3-1/TRBV3-2	TRBJ2-1	NA	NA	CASSQDVQASANNEQFF	TGTGCCAGCAGCCAAGATGTTCAGGCTAGCGCAAACAATGAGCAGTTCTTC
TRBV24-1	TRBJ2-5	NA	NA	CATSLSGQETQYF	TGTGCCACCAGTCTTAGCGGCCAAGAGACCCAGTACTTC
TRBV5-1	TRBJ2-2	NA	TRBD1	CASSSPGQTFGSGELFF	TGCGCCAGCAGCTCACCGGGACAGACTTTCGGGTCCGGGGAGCTGTTTTTT
TRBV27	TRBJ2-1	NA	TRBD1	CASSRTGGFLNEQFF	TGTGCCAGCAGCCGGACAGGGGGCTTTCTCAATGAGCAGTTCTTC
TRBV28	TRBJ2-1	NA	NA	CASSQGGSWANEQFF	TGTGCCAGCAGTCAGGGAGGATCATGGGCCAATGAGCAGTTCTTC
TRBV10-2	TRBJ2-5	NA	TRBD2	CASSGTSGPQETQYF	TGCGCCAGCAGTGGGACTAGCGGGCCCCAAGAGACCCAGTACTTC
TRBV7-2	TRBJ2-1	NA	NA	CASSLETGRQFF	TGTGCCAGCAGCTTAGAGACAGGTCGTCAGTTCTTC
TRBV6-5	TRBJ1-2	NA	NA	CASSSTARYGYTF	TGTGCCAGCAGTTCCACCGCGCGCTATGGCTACACCTTC
TRBV25-1	TRBJ2-7	NA	NA	CASTREEGSYEQYF	TGTGCCAGCACCCGAGAGGAGGGCTCCTACGAGCAGTACTTC
TRBV18	TRBJ1-2	NA	NA	CASSPVSGMTGYTF	TGTGCCAGCTCACCAGTTTCAGGGATGACGGGCTACACCTTC
TRBV6-1	TRBJ2-7	NA	NA	CASSERQGFSYEQYF	TGTGCCAGCAGTGAACGGCAGGGGTTTTCCTACGAGCAGTACTTC
TRBV9	TRBJ1-1	few	NA	CASSVDPDMNTEAFF	TGTGCCAGCAGCGTAGATCCGGACATGAACACTGAAGCTTTCTTT
TRBV6-2/TRBV6-3	TRBJ1-1	NA	TRBD1	CASSYSTGTPNTEAFF	TGTGCCAGCAGTTACTCGACAGGGACGCCGAACACTGAAGCTTTCTTT
TRBV30	TRBJ2-7	NA	TRBD1	CAWSKGAAYEQYF	TGTGCCTGGAGTAAGGGGGCGGCCTACGAGCAGTACTTC
TRBV5-4	TRBJ1-2	NA	TRBD1	CASSPDRDPYYGYTF	TGTGCCAGCAGCCCGGACAGGGACCCTTACTATGGCTACACCTTC
TRBV6-5	TRBJ2-5	NA	TRBD2	CASRGLAGGETQYF	TGTGCCAGCAGGGGACTAGCGGGAGGAGAGACCCAGTACTTC
TRBV24-1	TRBJ2-1	NA	TRBD2	CASGEREKNEQFF	TGTGCCAGTGGGGAGCGGGAGAAGAATGAGCAGTTCTTC
TRBV11-3	TRBJ2-1	NA	NA	CASSEGTSGYNEQFF	TGTGCCAGCAGCGAAGGGACTTCTGGCTACAATGAGCAGTTCTTC
TRBV28	TRBJ2-2	NA	NA	CASRTRIRGTGELFF	TGTGCCAGCAGAACCCGTATCCGGGGCACCGGGGAGCTGTTTTTT
TRBV5-6	TRBJ2-2	NA	TRBD1	CASSRQGWELFF	TGTGCCAGCAGCCGACAGGGTTGGGAGCTGTTTTTT
TRBV30	TRBJ1-2	NA	NA	CAWRLAGNYGYTF	TGTGCCTGGAGGCTGGCAGGGAACTATGGCTACACCTTC
TRBV5-1	TRBJ2-2	once	TRBD2	CASIASGSTGELFF	TGCGCCAGCATAGCTAGCGGGAGCACCGGGGAGCTGTTTTTT
TRBV5-1	TRBJ2-1	NA	NA	CASSAGSRSSYNEQFF	TGCGCCAGCAGCGCCGGGAGCCGCAGCTCCTACAATGAGCAGTTCTTC
TRBV7-8	TRBJ2-4	NA	TRBD2	CASSHIAGGENIQYF	TGTGCCAGCAGCCACATAGCGGGAGGCGAAAACATTCAGTACTTC
TRBV7-7	TRBJ2-1	NA	TRBD1	CASSPRSGTGGVNEQFF	TGTGCCAGCAGCCCGCGATCCGGGACAGGGGGTGTGAATGAGCAGTTCTTC
TRBV7-9	TRBJ2-5	NA	TRBD1	CASSRGQGAETQYF	TGTGCCAGCAGCCGGGGACAGGGGGCAGAGACCCAGTACTTC
TRBV27	TRBJ2-7	NA	TRBD2	CASSPGRQGLSYEQYF	TGTGCCAGCAGCCCGGGGAGGCAGGGACTATCCTACGAGCAGTACTTC
TRBV24-1	TRBJ2-1	NA	TRBD2	CATSDPGLAAYNEQFF	TGTGCCACCAGTGATCCGGGACTAGCGGCCTACAATGAGCAGTTCTTC
TRBV11-3	TRBJ2-5	NA	NA	CASSQYSLETQYF	TGTGCCAGCAGCCAATACTCCCTGGAGACCCAGTACTTC
TRBV5-1	TRBJ1-1	NA	NA	CASSLLTASTEAFF	TGCGCCAGCAGCCTGCTGACAGCTTCCACTGAAGCTTTCTTT
TRBV6-2/TRBV6-3	TRBJ2-3	NA	TRBD1	CASSWGQGRTDTQYF	TGTGCCAGCAGTTGGGGACAGGGGAGGACAGATACGCAGTATTTT
TRBV7-2	TRBJ2-2	once	NA	CASSSALQVLVGELFF	TGTGCCAGCAGCTCAGCCTTACAGGTCTTGGTCGGGGAGCTGTTTTTT
TRBV3-1/TRBV3-2	TRBJ2-1	NA	NA	CASSQSWRGEQFF	TGTGCCAGCAGCCAATCCTGGAGGGGTGAGCAGTTCTTC
TRBV30	TRBJ2-7	NA	TRBD2	CAWSVLSTSVHEQYF	TGTGCCTGGAGTGTACTTTCGACTAGCGTCCACGAGCAGTACTTC
TRBV3-1/TRBV3-2	TRBJ2-7	NA	TRBD2	CASSPRTSGRKSYEQYF	TGTGCCAGCAGTCCCCGGACTAGCGGGAGGAAGAGCTACGAGCAGTACTTC
TRBV4-3	TRBJ1-2	NA	TRBD1	CASSQDRGIVGGYTF	TGCGCCAGCAGCCAGGACAGGGGCATTGTGGGTGGCTACACCTTC
TRBV3-1/TRBV3-2	TRBJ2-2	NA	NA	CASRGEGDTGELFF	TGTGCCAGCAGGGGCGAGGGGGACACCGGGGAGCTGTTTTTT
TRBV7-8	TRBJ1-1	NA	TRBD1	CASSRGQSTEAFF	TGTGCCAGCAGCCGGGGACAGAGCACTGAAGCTTTCTTT
TRBV12-2	TRBJ1-1	NA	NA	CASRMYRRNTEAFF	TGTGCAAGTCGCATGTACCGTAGGAACACTGAAGCTTTCTTT
TRBV5-1	TRBJ1-1	NA	TRBD1	CASSPDRSEAFF	TGCGCCAGCAGCCCGGACAGGAGTGAAGCTTTCTTT
TRBV19	TRBJ1-6	NA	TRBD1	CASSMNRGPDSPLHF	TGTGCCAGTAGTATGAACAGGGGACCGGATTCACCCCTCCACTTT
TRBV18	TRBJ2-7	NA	TRBD1	CASSLGQGYEQYF	TGTGCCAGCTCACTGGGACAGGGCTACGAGCAGTACTTC
TRBV2	TRBJ2-6	once	NA	CASRDRTGANVLTF	TGTGCCAGCAGAGATAGGACAGGGGCCAACGTCCTGACTTTC
TRBV19	TRBJ2-7	NA	TRBD2	CASSSSSGTSGSYEQYF	TGTGCCAGTAGTTCCTCCTCCGGGACTAGCGGATCCTACGAGCAGTACTTC
TRBV28	TRBJ2-7	NA	TRBD2	CASYPGLAGVGSYEQYF	TGTGCCAGTTACCCGGGACTAGCGGGAGTGGGCTCCTACGAGCAGTACTTC